The 26 T cell receptor beta chains below all came from one sample that was sequenced in a study of early T cells in non-severe SARS-CoV-2 infection. Using its own MiXCR run on the 5' RACE reads, TCRdb lists one record per CDR3 protein. This table holds tens of thousands of distinct CDR3 sequences, 4.9% found once. Sequencing was done on a sample of whole blood. The receptors were sampled from an adult who was a healthcare worker with PCR-confirmed SARS-CoV-2 infection or an uninfected control (not recorded which).

This clonotype was observed at least ten times. The chain has TRBV6-6 and TRBJ2-7; D gene ambiguous. The CDR3 has 15 amino acids. Germline V lookup: CDR1 MNHNY, CDR2 SVGAGI (reference sequence). V shed 6 bases and J shed 0 bases, with 15 bases lying between them. CDR3 sequence reads: CASSPRERSSYEQYF. In DNA form, the CDR3 reads TGTGCCAGCAGCCCAAGAGAGAGGAGCTCCTACGAGCAGTACTTC.

This clonotype was counted only a few times. This chain joins TRBV15 and TRBJ2-2, with unresolved D. V lost 1 base and J 5 bases, leaving 5 bases between the germline ends. The CDR3 has 13 residues. Per the germline V gene, CDR1 is LNHNV and CDR2 is YYDKDF (reference sequence). In DNA form, the CDR3 reads TGTGCCACCAGCAGAGGGGTAACCGGGGAGCTGTTTTTT. Encoded protein: CATSRGVTGELFF.

This clonotype has only a few counts. The chain couples TRBV7-3 to TRBJ1-1; D uncertain. The length of the CDR3 is 15 residues. Trimming took 1 base from V and 0 from J, leaving 9 bases between them. Germline V CDR1 and CDR2: SGHTA, FQGTGA. CDR3 sequence reads: CASSLNGGLNTEAFF. The CDR3 DNA sequence: TGTGCCAGCAGCTTAAACGGAGGGTTGAACACTGAAGCTTTCTTT.

The sample holds many counts of this clonotype. The rearrangement links TRBV14 to TRBJ1-3, with no clear D. The V gene lost 4 bases and the J gene lost 0 bases, with 7 bases spanning the gap. This CDR3 spans 14 amino acids. From germline, CDR1 is SGHDN and CDR2 FVKESK. Here the CDR3 reads CASSPTLSGNTIYF. CDR3 nucleotide sequence: TGTGCCAGCAGCCCAACCCTCTCTGGAAACACCATATATTTT.

The table lists this clonotype with many counts. The chain couples TRBV11-3 to TRBJ2-3; TRBD1 matches at 7 bases. This CDR3 has 15 residues. Germline V gene sequence: CDR1 SGHNT, CDR2 YENEEA. Unmatched junction bases numbered 3, after V lost 1 base and J lost 2 bases. The CDR3 DNA is TGTGCCAGCAGCTTAGGGGACAGCTCCACAGATACGCAGTATTTT. Translation: CASSLGDSSTDTQYF. The full variable domain, completed using reference TRBV11-3 and TRBJ2-3, is EAGVVQSPRYKIIEKKQPVAFWCNPISGHNTLYWYLQNLGQGPELLIRYENEEAVDDSQLPKDRFSAERLKGVDSTLKIQPAELGDSAVYLCASSLGDSSTDTQYFGPGTRLTVL.

This clonotype was seen more than once but under ten times. This chain uses TRBV3-1 with TRBJ2-2; the D gene is possibly TRBD2 (6 bases). The CDR3 totals 16 residues. Per germline, CDR1 LGHDT and CDR2 YNNKEL (reference sequence). V lost 1 base, J lost 7 bases, and 16 bases lay in between. The CDR3 DNA reads TGTGCCAGCAGCCAAGTTAGAAGCGGGTCTGGCGGGGAGCTGTTTTTT. Its protein is CASSQVRSGSGGELFF.

The V call is TRBV4-2, the J call TRBJ2-1, with no clear D. Per germline, CDR1 LGHNA and CDR2 YNFKEQ. The V and J ends lost 1 base and 0 bases respectively, with 10 bases between them. The CDR3 extends over 16 amino acids. This chain's CDR3 is CASSQGNTGSYNEQFF. CDR3 nucleotides: TGTGCCAGCAGCCAAGGAAACACTGGCTCCTACAATGAGCAGTTCTTC.

This clonotype was seen a handful of times. This chain uses TRBV7-9 with TRBJ1-4; D is undetermined. V shed 5 bases and J shed 0 bases, with 10 bases lying between them. The germline V gene has CDR1 SEHNR and CDR2 FQNEAQ (reference sequence). CDR3 length: 15 residues. The CDR3 coding sequence is TGTGCCAGCAGCATCGGGTTCGCAACTAATGAAAAACTGTTTTTT. Residues: CASSIGFATNEKLFF.

There are many counts of this clonotype. V and J are TRBV10-3 and TRBJ2-7, with unresolved D. This CDR3 contains 14 residues. Germline-derived CDR1 and CDR2 are ENHRY and SYGVKD. V was shortened by 5 bases and J by 0 bases, with 11 bases between the two germline ends. CDR3 coding DNA: TGTGCCATCAGTTCCTCGACTGGCTCCTACGAGCAGTACTTC. This codes for CAISSSTGSYEQYF.

This clonotype appeared many times. The V and J genes are TRBV7-9 and TRBJ2-7, with D possibly matching TRBD1 (5 bases). This CDR3 is 14 amino acids long. Trimming cost V 5 bases and J 2 bases, with 13 bases left between them. Per the germline V gene, CDR1 is SEHNR and CDR2 is FQNEAQ (reference sequence). The CDR3 DNA is TGTGCCAGCAGCCCAGACAGAAGTACCTACGAGCAGTACTTC. Its protein is CASSPDRSTYEQYF.

This clonotype was observed at least ten times. The V call is TRBV11-3, the J call TRBJ2-1; 10 bases are a match to TRBD2. In germline, CDR1 is SGHNT, CDR2 YENEEA. This CDR3 is built from 16 residues. The J segment lost 7 bases and the V segment lost 5 bases, leaving 11 bases of the junction unmatched. The CDR3 region is CASSSKREGRRNEQFF. DNA for the CDR3: TGTGCCAGCAGCAGCAAGCGGGAGGGACGGAGGAATGAGCAGTTCTTC. Full variable domain (rest looked up from reference TRBV11-3 and TRBJ2-1): EAGVVQSPRYKIIEKKQPVAFWCNPISGHNTLYWYLQNLGQGPELLIRYENEEAVDDSQLPKDRFSAERLKGVDSTLKIQPAELGDSAVYLCASSSKREGRRNEQFFGPGTRLTVL.

At least ten counts were recorded for this clonotype. The chain recombines TRBV25-1 with TRBJ2-5, with D unclear. CDR3 length: 13 residues. Germline CDR1 and CDR2: MGHDK and SYGVNS. Trimming cost V 4 bases and J 3 bases, with 9 bases left between them. CDR3 sequence: CASSGSPEETQYF. In DNA, the CDR3 is TGTGCCAGCAGTGGGTCGCCTGAAGAGACCCAGTACTTC.

This clonotype has at least ten counts. The V call is TRBV4-1, the J call TRBJ2-4; 7 bases are a match to TRBD2. With 1 base clipped from V and 10 bases from J, the junction kept 13 bases outside the gene matches. The CDR3 is made up of 16 amino acids. Germline V gives CDR1 MGHRA, CDR2 YSYEKL. CDR3 DNA: TGCGCCAGCAGCCAAGGACGAGGCGGGCTAGCGGCGATTCAGTACTTC. Amino acids: CASSQGRGGLAAIQYF.

The V call is TRBV3-1, the J call TRBJ1-5; D may be TRBD1 (5 bases). Germline values: CDR1 LGHDT, CDR2 YNNKEL (reference sequence). The germline V and J ends were trimmed by 0 bases and 7 bases, with 7 bases remaining between them. There are 13 residues in the CDR3. CDR3 region: CASSQDRGQPQHF. The CDR3 DNA reads as TGTGCCAGCAGCCAAGATCGGGGGCAGCCCCAGCATTTT. Variable domain in full (rest from reference TRBV3-1 and TRBJ1-5): DTAVSQTPKYLVTQMGNDKSIKCEQNLGHDTMYWYKQDSKKFLKIMFSYNNKELIINETVPNRFSPKSPDKAHLNLHINSLELGDSAVYFCASSQDRGQPQHFGDGTRLSIL.

The chain has TRBV7-6 and TRBJ2-1, with 8 bases that match TRBD2. V shed 6 bases and J 4 bases; nucleotides not matched to a gene: 8. Germline values: CDR1 SGHVS, CDR2 FNYEAQ. The CDR3 runs 15 residues. The CDR3 here is CASSLTSGPYNEQFF. DNA for the CDR3: TGTGCCAGCAGTCTAACTAGCGGCCCTTACAATGAGCAGTTCTTC.

This clonotype was counted at least ten times. The chain joins TRBV15 to TRBJ1-6; a possible D gene is TRBD1 (5 bases). V was cut by 5 bases and J by 10 bases, with 18 bases left in between. This CDR3 is 15 amino acids long. Germline CDR1 is LNHNV and CDR2 is YYDKDF (reference sequence). DNA of the CDR3: TGTGCCACCAGCCCCCCGGCACGGGGGGACTCACCCCTCCACTTT. Protein: CATSPPARGDSPLHF.

This clonotype was counted ten times or more. This sequence joins TRBV7-9 and TRBJ2-1; 12 bases agree with TRBD2. The J segment lost 6 bases and the V segment lost 4 bases, leaving 4 bases of the junction unmatched. Germline V gene lookup returns CDR1 SEHNR and CDR2 FQNEAQ (reference sequence). CDR3 length: 15 amino acids. CDR3 in amino acids: CASSSLLAGGNEQFF. The CDR3 bases are TGTGCCAGCAGCTCCTTACTAGCGGGAGGCAATGAGCAGTTCTTC. The full variable domain, rest sourced from reference TRBV7-9 and TRBJ2-1, is DTGVSQNPRHKITKRGQNVTFRCDPISEHNRLYWYRQTLGQGPEFLTYFQNEAQLEKSRLLSDRFSAERPKGSFSTLEIQRTEQGDSAMYLCASSSLLAGGNEQFFGPGTRLTVL.

This clonotype appeared many times. DNA of the CDR3: TGTGCCAGCAGCTTATGGCGGGAATCCTACGAGCAGTACTTC. Translated, it gives CASSLWRESYEQYF. The chain joins TRBV7-2 to TRBJ2-7; perhaps TRBD2 as D (6 bases). Looked up from germline, CDR1 is SGHTA and CDR2 is FQGNSA. V shed 2 bases and J shed 1 base, with 9 bases lying between them. The CDR3 loop spans 14 amino acids. Supplemented by reference TRBV7-2 and TRBJ2-7, the full variable domain reads GAGVSQSPSNKVTEKGKDVELRCDPISGHTALYWYRQSLGQGLEFLIYFQGNSAPDKSGLPSDRFSAERTGGSVSTLTIQRTQQEDSAVYLCASSLWRESYEQYFGPGTRLTVT.

This clonotype came up a few times. The chain joins TRBV25-1 to TRBJ1-2; D ambiguous. The CDR3 runs to 11 residues. The ends were cut back, 5 bases at V and 4 bases at J, with 5 bases in the middle. Germline CDR1 is MGHDK and CDR2 is SYGVNS. In DNA form, the CDR3 reads TGTGCCAGCAGTTGGGTCTATGGCTACACCTTC. This codes for CASSWVYGYTF.

Many counts were recorded for this clonotype. V usage is TRBV29-1 and J usage is TRBJ1-2, with D maybe TRBD1 (5 bases). Trimming removed 4 bases at V and 7 bases at J, with 19 bases between. This CDR3 has 14 amino acids. Germline V CDR1 and CDR2: SQVTM, ANQGSEA. CDR3 residues: CSVVGGPGGGGYTF. For the CDR3, the DNA is TGCAGCGTTGTAGGCGGACCCGGTGGGGGTGGCTACACCTTC.

V usage is TRBV20-1 and J usage is TRBJ2-1; 8 positions agree with TRBD1. The V gene's germline CDR1 is DFQATT and CDR2 SNEGSKA (reference sequence). This CDR3 contains 16 residues. Losses at the gene ends were 5 bases for V and 3 bases for J; bases not matched to a gene: 12. CDR3 protein: CSAYYPGTGVYNEQFF. CDR3 DNA sequence: TGCAGTGCTTACTATCCCGGGACAGGAGTCTACAATGAGCAGTTCTTC.

This clonotype was counted a few times. The chain employs TRBV13 and TRBJ2-7; 9 bases align to TRBD1. CDR1 is PRHDT and CDR2 is FYEKMQ in the germline V gene (reference sequence). CDR3 length: 16 amino acids. With 4 bases clipped from V and 4 bases from J, the junction kept 11 bases outside the gene matches. CDR3 amino acids: CASSSETGGGGYEQYF. The CDR3, as DNA: TGTGCCAGCAGCTCCGAAACAGGGGGCGGAGGGTACGAGCAGTACTTC.

In its sample, this clonotype was seen many times. The chain is built from TRBV7-9 and TRBJ2-3, with unresolved D. There are 14 residues in the CDR3. Germline loops: CDR1 SEHNR, CDR2 FQNEAQ (reference sequence). The V end was cut by 0 bases, the J end by 5 bases, with 9 bases between. This CDR3 is CASSLARSGDTQYF. CDR3 sequence (DNA): TGTGCCAGCAGCTTAGCAAGGTCGGGAGATACGCAGTATTTT.

This clonotype was found many times. The V and J genes are TRBV6-5 and TRBJ1-3; D may be TRBD1 (5 bases). Per the germline V gene, CDR1 is MNHEY and CDR2 is SVGAGI. V lost 4 bases to trimming and J lost 2 bases, with 15 bases between them. The CDR3 runs to 16 residues. The chain's CDR3 is CASSSPAGSTGNTIYF. In DNA, the CDR3 is TGTGCCAGCAGTTCCCCGGCAGGGTCGACTGGAAACACCATATATTTT.

There are many counts of this clonotype. The chain combines TRBV5-4 with TRBJ1-1; no clear D gene. Looked up from germline, CDR1 is SGHNT and CDR2 is YYREEE (reference sequence). CDR3 length: 13 amino acids. Trimming left V 0 bases short and J 1 base short, with 4 bases between. CDR3 nucleotide sequence: TGTGCCAGCAGCTTGGCGGGGAACACTGAAGCTTTCTTT. This encodes CASSLAGNTEAFF. Complete variable domain (other parts from reference TRBV5-4 and TRBJ1-1): ETGVTQSPTHLIKTRGQQVTLRCSSQSGHNTVSWYQQALGQGPQFIFQYYREEENGRGNFPPRFSGLQFPNYSSELNVNALELDDSALYLCASSLAGNTEAFFGQGTRLTVV.

This clonotype was seen many times. The chain carries TRBV7-2 and TRBJ2-1; weak D call: TRBD2 (5 bases). Deletions cut 4 bases from V and 9 bases from J, with 10 bases between. This CDR3 spans 12 amino acids. Looked up from germline, CDR1 is SGHTA and CDR2 is FQGNSA. CDR3 region: CASSWTQSEQFF. As DNA, the CDR3 is TGTGCCAGCAGCTGGACTCAAAGTGAGCAGTTCTTC.